A selection of T cell receptor beta chains follows, all from one sample in a study of T cells in localized non-small cell lung cancer. The assay was immunoSEQ multiplex PCR, and TCRdb's table has in-frame clones only and misses some. The sample lists 45,000 to 55,000 clones; 77% were seen once. The specimen comprised peripheral blood, sampled before any cancer treatment. The receptors derive from a man aged 40-75 years with stage I squamous cell lung carcinoma. Each CDR3 is given without its conserved first and last residue. The D gene is left open where the match is weak. Clone size is not always given. Where it is, it says once, few, many or a class for expanded clones.

abundance	v_gene	j_gene	d_gene	CDR3aa
NA	TRBV5-1	TRBJ2-2	TRBD1	ASAQGVTGELF
NA	TRBV5-6	TRBJ1-1	NA	ASSLRNTEAF
NA	TRBV19	TRBJ2-1	TRBD1	ASRAGWDSEQF
NA	TRBV11-2	TRBJ2-1	TRBD2	ASSLGTSGYNEQF
NA	TRBV11-1	TRBJ2-7	NA	ASSLPGSHEQY
once	TRBV7-3	TRBJ2-2	TRBD2	ASSLTSGGNTGELF
few	TRBV28	TRBJ2-1	NA	ASSSYNEQF
NA	TRBV11-2	TRBJ2-3	NA	ASSPSTTQY
once	TRBV2	TRBJ1-2	TRBD1	AASPGQPNGYT
NA	TRBV11-2	TRBJ1-1	NA	ASSFTNTEAF
NA	TRBV15	TRBJ2-5	NA	ATSSVSRQETQY
NA	TRBV19	TRBJ1-5	NA	ASSILRTVDYSNQPQH
NA	TRBV29-1	TRBJ1-2	NA	RATGGWGGT
NA	TRBV6-5	TRBJ1-3	TRBD1	ASSLPDRAGNTIY
NA	TRBV5-5	TRBJ1-6	NA	ASSRDMGTNSPLH
once	TRBV19	TRBJ1-2	NA	ASSLYGDYYGYT
few	TRBV6-5	TRBJ1-6	TRBD1	ASSLGQGVNSPLH
NA	TRBV10-3	TRBJ2-7	TRBD1	AISEDRELSYEQY
NA	TRBV7-8	TRBJ2-5	NA	ASSHKVGGYRSETQY
NA	TRBV11-1	TRBJ2-7	NA	ASSLEYDPYEQY
NA	TRBV7-9	TRBJ1-1	NA	ASSLDSGKWNTEAF
NA	TRBV19	TRBJ1-1	NA	ASSMGNAEAF
NA	TRBV28	TRBJ1-6	TRBD1	ASSLRQGVNSPLH
NA	TRBV6-4	TRBJ1-6	NA	ASSDSRLQPYNSPLH
few	TRBV6-6	TRBJ1-5	NA	ASSHRQDKPDGAQH
NA	TRBV28	TRBJ2-3	NA	ASSSDLVEDTQY
once	TRBV10-3	TRBJ2-3	TRBD2	AVQLAGADTQY
once	TRBV25-1	TRBJ2-7	TRBD2	ASSAPTSGRRY
NA	TRBV6-5	TRBJ2-7	NA	ASSHKGYEQY
few	TRBV19	TRBJ1-5	NA	ASSSLFGNQPQH